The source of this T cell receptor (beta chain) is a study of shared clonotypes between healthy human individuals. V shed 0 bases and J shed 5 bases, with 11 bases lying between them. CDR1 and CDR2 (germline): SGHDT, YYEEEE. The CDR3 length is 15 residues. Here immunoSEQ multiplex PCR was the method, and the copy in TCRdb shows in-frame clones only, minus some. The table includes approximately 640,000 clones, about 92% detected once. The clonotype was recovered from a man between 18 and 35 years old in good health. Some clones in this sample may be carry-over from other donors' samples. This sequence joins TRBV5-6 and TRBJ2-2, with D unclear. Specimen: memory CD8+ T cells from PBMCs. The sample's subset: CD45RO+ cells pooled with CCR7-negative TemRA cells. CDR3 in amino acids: CASSLASGPTGELFF. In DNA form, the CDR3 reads TGTGCCAGCAGCTTGGCCTCCGGCCCAACCGGGGAGCTGTTTTTT. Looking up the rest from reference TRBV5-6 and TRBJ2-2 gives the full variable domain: DAGVTQSPTHLIKTRGQQVTLRCSPKSGHDTVSWYQQALGQGPQFIFQYYEEEERQRGNFPDRFSGHQFPNYSSELNVNALLLGDSALYLCASSLASGPTGELFFGEGSRLTVL.